What follows are 11 T cell receptor beta chains derived from one specimen sequenced in a study of T-cell reconstitution after alpha-beta-depleted transplantation in children. Unique molecular identifiers were incorporated during preparation of the TCRbeta library. TCRdb redid the calling of the PCR reads with MiXCR, one entry per CDR3 protein. The sample has around 22,000 distinct CDR3 sequences; 11% are singletons. Sequencing used PBMCs from the stem cell graft donor, obtained from the stem cell graft. The receptors come from a human donor who donated a stem cell graft to a child with chronic granulomatous disease.

This clonotype showed up many times. CDR3 sequence: CATGRYYNEQFF. Written as DNA, the CDR3 is TGTGCCACCGGGAGGTACTACAATGAGCAGTTCTTC. The chain has TRBV12-3 or TRBV12-4 and TRBJ2-1; TRBD2 matches at 7 bases. The ends lost 10 bases at V and 3 bases at J; junction bases unmatched: 3. The length of the CDR3 is 12 residues.

This clonotype was detected ten times or more. The rearrangement links TRBV5-5 to TRBJ2-1, with TRBD1 matching over 8 bases. Per the germline V gene, CDR1 is SGHKS and CDR2 is YYEKEE (reference sequence). V lost 9 bases to trimming and J lost 4 bases; unmatched junction nucleotides: 6. CDR3 length: 13 residues. The chain's CDR3 is CATGQGGYNEQFF. The CDR3 bases are TGTGCCACCGGACAGGGAGGTTACAATGAGCAGTTCTTC.

This clonotype was observed many times. The chain links TRBV20-1 to TRBJ2-7; perhaps TRBD1 as D (6 bases). The V end was cut by 0 bases, the J end by 1 base, with 10 bases between. From germline, CDR1 is DFQATT and CDR2 SNEGSKA (reference sequence). The CDR3 runs to 14 residues. The CDR3 reads CSAREGTGSYEQYF. The CDR3 coding sequence is TGCAGTGCTAGAGAGGGAACAGGGTCCTACGAGCAGTACTTC.

Many counts were recorded for this clonotype. The J gene is TRBJ2-1, the V gene TRBV28, with D tentatively TRBD1 (6 bases). CDR3 length: 17 residues. CDR1 MDHEN and CDR2 SYDVKM come from the germline V gene. The germline V and J ends were trimmed by 2 bases and 4 bases, with 18 bases remaining between them. The CDR3 DNA follows: TGTGCCAGCAGTTTAAATGCCCCACGACAGGTATACAATGAGCAGTTCTTC. Its protein product is CASSLNAPRQVYNEQFF.

This clonotype was seen repeatedly, ten times or more. The chain couples TRBV25-1 to TRBJ1-5, with TRBD1 matching over 9 bases. This CDR3 comprises 16 residues. Germline lookup yields CDR1 MGHDK and CDR2 SYGVNS. The V segment lost 2 bases and the J segment 7 bases; nucleotides outside the gene matches: 9. The CDR3 sequence: CASSETGQGFGQPQHF. CDR3 DNA sequence: TGTGCCAGCAGTGAAACAGGACAGGGGTTTGGGCAGCCCCAGCATTTT.

Ten or more counts support this clonotype. The rearrangement joins TRBV6-1 to TRBJ1-1; D is undetermined. The ends were cut back, 0 bases at V and 1 base at J, with 3 bases in the middle. The CDR3 sequence is 13 residues long. The germline V gene encodes CDR1 MNHNS and CDR2 SASEGT. The DNA for the CDR3 is TGTGCCAGCAGTGAAGCGGAGAACACTGAAGCTTTCTTT. This gives the protein CASSEAENTEAFF.

This clonotype was counted ten times or more. V usage is TRBV6-2 or TRBV6-3 and J usage is TRBJ2-5; D gene unclear. Trimming removed 4 bases at V and 5 bases at J, with 11 bases between. The CDR3 has 13 amino acids. CDR1 MNHEY and CDR2 SVGEGT come from the germline V gene. The CDR3 is CASSFLERETQYF. The CDR3 DNA follows: TGTGCCAGCAGTTTCCTAGAACGGGAGACCCAGTACTTC.

This clonotype was seen ten or more times. The gene calls are TRBV11-3 and TRBJ2-1; D unresolved. The V gene's germline CDR1 is SGHNT and CDR2 YENEEA. Trimming took off 5 bases at V and 11 bases at J, with 16 bases between the two ends. The CDR3 totals 13 residues. This chain's CDR3 is CASSPPSNQQQFF. DNA for the CDR3: TGTGCCAGCAGCCCCCCAAGCAATCAGCAGCAGTTCTTC.

This clonotype was picked up many times. The chain has TRBV7-8 and TRBJ2-2; D uncertain. The CDR3 length is 17 residues. V lost 5 bases and J lost 2, with 18 bases in between. Germline CDR1 is SGHVS and CDR2 is FQNEAQ. The CDR3 spells CASSETTRRINTGELFF. The CDR3 nucleotides are TGTGCCAGCAGCGAAACGACCAGGAGAATTAACACCGGGGAGCTGTTTTTT.

This clonotype has a count of ten or more. The chain couples TRBV15 to TRBJ1-5; D remains ambiguous. The CDR3 sequence is 15 residues long. Trimming pared 0 bases from V and 0 bases from J, leaving 6 bases between. Germline-derived CDR1 and CDR2 are LNHNV and YYDKDF (reference sequence). CDR3 sequence (DNA): TGTGCCACCAGCAGAGATGGGAATAGCAATCAGCCCCAGCATTTT. Translating gives CATSRDGNSNQPQHF.

The chain combines TRBV28 with TRBJ1-3; D might be TRBD1 (5 bases). CDR3 size: 14 residues. Germline CDR1 reads MDHEN; CDR2 reads SYDVKM. V gave up 7 bases and J gave up 2 bases, with 12 bases separating them. CDR3 nucleotide sequence: TGTGCCAGCACCCGTGGGGGGACTGGAAACACCATATATTTT. This encodes CASTRGGTGNTIYF.